Below, one TCR beta chain is given with its context. The antigen remains unidentified. The sample belongs to a study of T cell repertoires in cytomegalovirus infection. Study overall: Well-studied HLA-B-restricted CMV epitopes were used in the study alongside recently identified HLA-C-restricted ones.

TCRdb fed the reads into MiXCR, producing one record per CDR3 protein. The table shows tens of thousands of distinct CDR3 sequences, with roughly half occurring only once. V lost 0 bases, J lost 9 bases, and 13 bases lay in between. The CDR3 runs 15 residues. Germline lookup yields CDR1 SGHRS and CDR2 YFSETQ. Study-level points and caveats: Ex vivo responses were dominated by HLA-C-restricted CMV-specific TCR beta clonotypes.

This clonotype was sampled from a human donor in good health (CMV status not recorded). Some clones in this sample may be carry-over from other donors' samples. This specimen consisted of CD8+ T cells from cultured PBMCs, obtained from culture after CMV antigen stimulation. The chain combines TRBV5-1 with TRBJ1-6; D gene unclear. Here the CDR3 reads CASSLVGIEGSPLHF. Here the CDR3 DNA reads TGCGCCAGCAGCTTGGTCGGAATCGAGGGTTCACCCCTCCACTTT.